The present TCR beta chain was sequenced within a study of blood T cell repertoires in COVID-19. Germline V lookup: CDR1 KGHSH, CDR2 LQKENI. V lost 3 bases, J lost 0 bases, and 5 bases stayed unmatched. The CDR3 spans 15 residues. The method was immunoSEQ multiplex PCR; TCRdb's version includes in-frame clones alone and lacks a portion of them. The table shows around 170,000 clones, with about 74% occurring only once. Sequencing was done on a sample of peripheral blood. V gene TRBV18 combines with J gene TRBJ2-7; 7 nucleotides align to TRBD1. The sequence was collected from a woman of 80 years or more with acute or convalescent COVID-19. The CDR3 here is CASSPATGLSYEQYF. CDR3 DNA: TGTGCCAGCTCACCTGCGACAGGGCTCTCCTACGAGCAGTACTTC.